This is a list of T cell receptor beta chains from one sample in a study of human T cells and chemical hapten exposure. In TCRdb, the RACE reads were re-called with MiXCR into one record per CDR3 protein. The profile shows 270,000 or so distinct CDR3 sequences, around 7% of them singletons. The source material was whole blood, sampled in connection with sensitization to the hapten diphenylcyclopropenone (DPC). These receptor sequences come from a young man with alopecia areata. Some clones in this sample may be carry-over from other donors' samples. Each CDR3 is given with its conserved first and last residue. A D gene is named only where the DNA matches it firmly. The size entry is marked missing in some rows and otherwise reads once, few, many or a size class.

size: many; J: TRBJ2-5; length: 14; D: -; V: TRBV6-5; CDR3: CASSYAQGRETQYF; DNA: TGTGCCAGCAGTTACGCACAGGGCCGAGAGACCCAGTACTTC
size: few; J: TRBJ1-1; length: 13; D: -; V: TRBV12-3/TRBV12-4; CDR3: CASSSGSWAEAFF; DNA: TGTGCCAGCAGCTCCGGAAGTTGGGCTGAAGCTTTCTTT
size: -; J: TRBJ2-3; length: 15; D: -; V: TRBV20-1; CDR3: CSASFMGISTDTQYF; DNA: TGCAGTGCTAGTTTCATGGGGATTAGCACAGATACGCAGTATTTT
size: -; J: TRBJ1-2; length: 12; D: -; V: TRBV6-5; CDR3: CASSYRWQGYTF; DNA: TGTGCCAGCAGTTATCGATGGCAGGGCTACACCTTC
size: -; J: TRBJ1-5; length: 13; D: -; V: TRBV7-2; CDR3: CASSLELIQPQHF; DNA: TGTGCCAGCAGCTTAGAACTGATTCAGCCCCAGCATTTT
size: -; J: TRBJ1-2; length: 15; D: TRBD1; V: TRBV11-2; CDR3: CASSSLKDRGYGYTF; DNA: TGTGCCAGCAGCTCCTTAAAGGACAGGGGGTATGGCTACACCTTC
size: many; J: TRBJ2-2; length: 16; D: -; V: TRBV5-1; CDR3: CASSSLERANTGELFF; DNA: TGCGCCAGCAGCTCTCTCGAGCGCGCGAACACCGGGGAGCTGTTTTTT
size: few; J: TRBJ1-1; length: 13; D: -; V: TRBV20-1; CDR3: CTVGIQGNTEAFF; DNA: TGCACAGTGGGTATACAGGGAAACACTGAAGCTTTCTTT
size: -; J: TRBJ1-1; length: 14; D: -; V: TRBV5-5; CDR3: CASSSGTLTGEAFF; DNA: TGTGCCAGCAGCTCGGGAACCCTAACGGGTGAAGCTTTCTTT
size: many; J: TRBJ2-5; length: 13; D: -; V: TRBV7-9; CDR3: CASSRSIQETQYF; DNA: TGTGCCAGCAGTCGATCAATCCAAGAGACCCAGTACTTC
size: many; J: TRBJ1-1; length: 15; D: -; V: TRBV18; CDR3: CASSPMTEMNTEAFF; DNA: TGTGCCAGCTCACCAATGACAGAAATGAACACTGAAGCTTTCTTT
size: few; J: TRBJ1-2; length: 12; D: -; V: TRBV20-1; CDR3: CSVISGWRGYTF; DNA: TGCAGTGTTATCTCCGGCTGGAGAGGCTACACCTTC
size: few; J: TRBJ2-3; length: 13; D: -; V: TRBV29-1; CDR3: CSVVTGWTDTQYF; DNA: TGCAGCGTTGTTACAGGATGGACAGATACGCAGTATTTT
size: few; J: TRBJ2-2; length: 15; D: -; V: TRBV11-2; CDR3: CASSLGHLNTGELFF; DNA: TGTGCCAGCAGCTTGGGACACCTGAACACCGGGGAGCTGTTTTTT
size: many; J: TRBJ1-2; length: 14; D: TRBD1; V: TRBV27; CDR3: CASSPPDRGYGYTF; DNA: TGTGCCAGCAGCCCACCGGACAGGGGCTATGGCTACACCTTC
size: few; J: TRBJ1-1; length: 16; D: -; V: TRBV28; CDR3: CASMVRPSGLRTEAFF; DNA: TGTGCCAGCATGGTCCGACCATCGGGGTTGAGAACTGAAGCTTTCTTT
size: many; J: TRBJ1-2; length: 15; D: -; V: TRBV29-1; CDR3: CSVEDGHRVHYGYTF; DNA: TGCAGCGTTGAAGATGGGCACAGGGTACACTATGGCTACACCTTC
size: many; J: TRBJ1-1; length: 12; D: -; V: TRBV9; CDR3: CASSAMGTEAFF; DNA: TGTGCCAGCAGCGCGATGGGGACCGAAGCTTTCTTT
size: few; J: TRBJ1-5; length: 13; D: -; V: TRBV13; CDR3: CASSPGGGQPQHF; DNA: TGTGCCAGCAGCCCTGGGGGAGGTCAGCCCCAGCATTTT
size: -; J: TRBJ2-7; length: 15; D: -; V: TRBV4-2; CDR3: CASSRGTEDSYEQYF; DNA: TGTGCCAGCAGCCGCGGGACAGAGGATTCCTACGAGCAGTACTTC
size: many; J: TRBJ2-7; length: 14; D: TRBD1; V: TRBV28; CDR3: CASSGQGFAYEQYF; DNA: TGTGCCAGCAGTGGACAGGGCTTTGCCTACGAGCAGTACTTC
size: many; J: TRBJ1-5; length: 14; D: -; V: TRBV4-1; CDR3: CASSLIRGNQPQHF; DNA: TGCGCCAGCAGCCTTATCAGGGGAAATCAGCCCCAGCATTTT
size: many; J: TRBJ1-4; length: 16; D: -; V: TRBV3-1; CDR3: CASSQDRTNANEKLFF; DNA: TGTGCCAGCAGCCAAGACCGAACGAACGCTAATGAAAAACTGTTTTTT
size: many; J: TRBJ1-5; length: 19; D: TRBD1; V: TRBV6-2/TRBV6-3; CDR3: CASSYGQGAGRVRNQPQHF; DNA: TGTGCCAGCAGTTACGGACAGGGGGCGGGAAGGGTTCGGAATCAGCCCCAGCATTTT
size: many; J: TRBJ1-2; length: 13; D: -; V: TRBV20-1; CDR3: CSARGEIDYGYTF; DNA: TGCAGTGCTAGGGGGGAAATAGACTATGGCTACACCTTC
size: many; J: TRBJ1-1; length: 16; D: -; V: TRBV7-9; CDR3: CASSLWHQGRSTEAFF; DNA: TGTGCCAGCAGCTTATGGCATCAGGGTAGGTCCACTGAAGCTTTCTTT
size: few; J: TRBJ2-7; length: 15; D: -; V: TRBV18; CDR3: CASSPGAHYAYEQYF; DNA: TGTGCCAGCTCACCGGGAGCACATTACGCCTACGAGCAGTACTTC
size: few; J: TRBJ2-3; length: 15; D: TRBD2; V: TRBV6-6; CDR3: CASSYAGGVTDTQYF; DNA: TGTGCCAGCAGTTATGCGGGGGGAGTCACAGATACGCAGTATTTT
size: -; J: TRBJ1-2; length: 16; D: -; V: TRBV27; CDR3: CASSSLPPPGSYGYTF; DNA: TGTGCCAGCAGTTCCCTTCCCCCCCCGGGATCTTATGGCTACACCTTC
size: -; J: TRBJ1-6; length: 16; D: TRBD1; V: TRBV3-1; CDR3: CASSLAGTASNSPLHF; DNA: TGTGCCAGCAGCCTGGCCGGGACAGCGTCTAATTCACCCCTCCACTTT
size: few; J: TRBJ2-4; length: 21; D: -; V: TRBV18; CDR3: CASSPSPSLAGHGLAKNIQYF; DNA: TGTGCCAGCTCACCATCCCCCTCACTAGCAGGTCACGGTTTAGCCAAAAACATTCAGTACTTC
size: few; J: TRBJ1-1; length: 17; D: -; V: TRBV4-1; CDR3: CASSQGVGQASNTEAFF; DNA: TGCGCCAGCAGCCAAGGGGTGGGTCAGGCTAGTAACACTGAAGCTTTCTTT
size: -; J: TRBJ2-7; length: 16; D: -; V: TRBV15; CDR3: CATSRATGLRNYEQYF; DNA: TGTGCCACCAGCAGAGCCACAGGGTTACGAAACTACGAGCAGTACTTC
size: -; J: TRBJ2-3; length: 16; D: TRBD2; V: TRBV7-2; CDR3: CASRGVAGGAPDTQYF; DNA: TGTGCCAGCAGAGGCGTGGCGGGGGGGGCCCCAGATACGCAGTATTTT
size: few; J: TRBJ1-2; length: 12; D: -; V: TRBV20-1; CDR3: CSAPDSHYGYTF; DNA: TGCAGTGCTCCCGACAGCCACTATGGCTACACCTTC
size: many; J: TRBJ1-3; length: 15; D: TRBD1; V: TRBV28; CDR3: CASSLSGGLRNTIYF; DNA: TGTGCCAGCAGTTTATCAGGGGGCCTAAGAAACACCATATATTTT
size: few; J: TRBJ2-3; length: 20; D: TRBD2; V: TRBV7-3; CDR3: CASSLNPGGRTSGSTDTQYF; DNA: TGTGCCAGCAGCTTAAACCCGGGGGGTAGGACTAGCGGGAGCACAGATACGCAGTATTTT
size: few; J: TRBJ1-4; length: 13; D: -; V: TRBV11-2; CDR3: CASSLFLDVKLFF; DNA: TGTGCCAGCAGCTTATTCCTCGACGTAAAACTGTTTTTT
size: many; J: TRBJ1-3; length: 15; D: -; V: TRBV4-3; CDR3: CASSQDSTGRNTIYF; DNA: TGCGCCAGCAGCCAAGATTCGACAGGAAGAAACACCATATATTTT
size: -; J: TRBJ2-3; length: 15; D: -; V: TRBV7-2; CDR3: CASSPKKGRTDTQYF; DNA: TGTGCCAGCAGCCCAAAAAAGGGGCGCACAGATACGCAGTATTTT
size: few; J: TRBJ2-3; length: 13; D: -; V: TRBV12-5; CDR3: CASGLVARDTQYF; DNA: TGTGCTAGTGGTTTGGTGGCAAGAGATACGCAGTATTTT
size: few; J: TRBJ2-3; length: 14; D: -; V: TRBV2; CDR3: CASSELGGGDTQYF; DNA: TGTGCCAGCAGTGAACTGGGCGGAGGGGATACGCAGTATTTT
size: few; J: TRBJ1-6; length: 15; D: -; V: TRBV9; CDR3: CASSITDWYNSPLHF; DNA: TGTGCCAGCAGCATAACGGACTGGTATAATTCACCCCTCCACTTT
size: many; J: TRBJ1-4; length: 13; D: -; V: TRBV25-1; CDR3: CASSEAGREKLFF; DNA: TGTGCCAGCAGTGAGGCAGGGAGGGAAAAACTGTTTTTT
size: many; J: TRBJ1-2; length: 16; D: -; V: TRBV5-1; CDR3: CASSLSQGIANYGYTF; DNA: TGCGCCAGCAGCTTGAGCCAGGGCATAGCTAACTATGGCTACACCTTC
size: -; J: TRBJ1-5; length: 13; D: -; V: TRBV6-4; CDR3: CASSAGDNQPQHF; DNA: TGTGCCAGCAGTGCAGGGGACAATCAGCCCCAGCATTTT
size: many; J: TRBJ2-5; length: 16; D: -; V: TRBV9; CDR3: CASSISEGRPQETQYF; DNA: TGTGCCAGCAGCATAAGCGAAGGAAGGCCTCAAGAGACCCAGTACTTC
size: few; J: TRBJ2-7; length: 13; D: TRBD1; V: TRBV20-1; CDR3: CSAREGQGREQYF; DNA: TGCAGTGCTAGAGAGGGACAGGGACGCGAGCAGTACTTC
size: -; J: TRBJ1-2; length: 14; D: -; V: TRBV12-3/TRBV12-4; CDR3: CASSFWGQNYGYTF; DNA: TGTGCCAGCAGTTTCTGGGGGCAAAACTATGGCTACACCTTC
size: -; J: TRBJ2-5; length: 14; D: TRBD2; V: TRBV6-5; CDR3: CASSYSLAGETQYF; DNA: TGTGCCAGCAGTTACTCCCTAGCGGGAGAGACCCAGTACTTC
size: few; J: TRBJ1-1; length: 14; D: -; V: TRBV6-2/TRBV6-3; CDR3: CASEGTRRNTEAFF; DNA: TGTGCCAGCGAGGGGACACGCCGGAACACTGAAGCTTTCTTT
size: few; J: TRBJ2-2; length: 14; D: TRBD2; V: TRBV7-2; CDR3: CASTTSGVTGELFF; DNA: TGTGCCAGCACCACTAGCGGGGTGACCGGGGAGCTGTTTTTT
size: many; J: TRBJ1-5; length: 14; D: -; V: TRBV20-1; CDR3: CSARDPISNQPQHF; DNA: TGCAGTGCTAGAGATCCCATAAGCAATCAGCCCCAGCATTTT